These 3 T cell receptor beta chains share one sample of origin, sequenced in a study of blood T cell repertoires in COVID-19. Clones were sequenced by immunoSEQ multiplex PCR, and TCRdb holds only the in-frame ones, with some missing. The table has under 200,000 clones, around nine tenths seen once. Sequencing was carried out using peripheral blood. All receptors come from a man aged 50 to 60 with acute or convalescent COVID-19.

The rearrangement links TRBV7-9 to TRBJ1-1, with D uncertain. The V end lost 5 bases, the J end lost 4 bases, and 17 bases lay between the germline ends. Germline V gene lookup returns CDR1 SEHNR and CDR2 FQNEAQ (reference sequence). The CDR3 has 15 residues. The CDR3, as DNA: TGTGCCAGCAGCCCCTCGGTCTCGCTAGGCACTGAAGCTTTCTTT. Its protein product is CASSPSVSLGTEAFF.

The CDR3 bases are TGTGCCATCCCCGGACTAGCGGGGAGCTCCTACGAGCAGTACTTC. Amino acid sequence: CAIPGLAGSSYEQYF. This chain joins TRBV10-3 and TRBJ2-7, with 12 positions matching TRBD2. V lost 8 bases, J lost 0 bases, and 5 bases stayed unmatched. This CDR3 is built from 15 residues. Germline CDR1 is ENHRY and CDR2 is SYGVKD.

The chain is built from TRBV3-1 (or the pseudogene TRBV3-2) and TRBJ2-5; D perhaps matches TRBD2 (5 bases). V was cut by 3 bases and J by 1 base, with 9 bases left in between. The CDR3 extends over 14 amino acids. Germline loops: CDR1 LGHDT, CDR2 YNNKEL (reference sequence). The CDR3, as DNA: TGTGCCAGCAGCCATTCGGGGAGCCAAGAGACCCAGTACTTC. Translation: CASSHSGSQETQYF.